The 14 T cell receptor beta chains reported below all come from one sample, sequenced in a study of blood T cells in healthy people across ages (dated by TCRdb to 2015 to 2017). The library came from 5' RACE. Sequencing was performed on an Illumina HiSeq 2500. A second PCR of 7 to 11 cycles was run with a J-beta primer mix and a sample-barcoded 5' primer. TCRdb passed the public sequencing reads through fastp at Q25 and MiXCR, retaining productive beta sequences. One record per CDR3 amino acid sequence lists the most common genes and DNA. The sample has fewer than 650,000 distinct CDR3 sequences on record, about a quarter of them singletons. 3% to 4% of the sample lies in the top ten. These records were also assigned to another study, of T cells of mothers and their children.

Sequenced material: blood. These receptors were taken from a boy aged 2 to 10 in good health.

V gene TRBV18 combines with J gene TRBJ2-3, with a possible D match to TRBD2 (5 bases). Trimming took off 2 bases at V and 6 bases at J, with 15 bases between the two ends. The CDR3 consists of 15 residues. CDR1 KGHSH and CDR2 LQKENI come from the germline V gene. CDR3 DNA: TGTGCCAGCTCACCAAATGGGTCGGGGTCGGATACGCAGTATTTT. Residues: CASSPNGSGSDTQYF.

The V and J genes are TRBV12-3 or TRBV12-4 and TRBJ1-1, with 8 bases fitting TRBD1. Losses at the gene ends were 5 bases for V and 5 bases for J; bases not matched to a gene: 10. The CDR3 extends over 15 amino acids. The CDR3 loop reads CASSLTVRGLTEAFF. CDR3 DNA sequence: TGTGCCAGCAGTCTTACGGTCAGGGGGCTTACTGAAGCTTTCTTT.

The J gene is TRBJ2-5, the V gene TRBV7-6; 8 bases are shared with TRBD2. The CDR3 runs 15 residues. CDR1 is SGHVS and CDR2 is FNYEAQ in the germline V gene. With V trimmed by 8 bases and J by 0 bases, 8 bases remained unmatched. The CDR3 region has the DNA TGTGCCAGCGCGGGGGGCTCCTGGGACCAAGAGACCCAGTACTTC. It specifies CASAGGSWDQETQYF.

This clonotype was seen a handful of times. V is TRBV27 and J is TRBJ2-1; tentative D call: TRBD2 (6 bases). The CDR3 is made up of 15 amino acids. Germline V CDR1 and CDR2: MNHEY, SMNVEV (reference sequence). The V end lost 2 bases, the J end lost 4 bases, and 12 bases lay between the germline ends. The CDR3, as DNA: TGTGCCAGCAGTTTAACGGGAGTGGGTTACAATGAGCAGTTCTTC. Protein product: CASSLTGVGYNEQFF.

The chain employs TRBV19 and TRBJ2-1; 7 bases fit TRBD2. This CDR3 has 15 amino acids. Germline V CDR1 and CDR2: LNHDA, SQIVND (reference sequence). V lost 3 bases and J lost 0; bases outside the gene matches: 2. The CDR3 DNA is TGTGCCAGTAGTATTGGGGAGGGCTCCTACAATGAGCAGTTCTTC. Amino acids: CASSIGEGSYNEQFF.

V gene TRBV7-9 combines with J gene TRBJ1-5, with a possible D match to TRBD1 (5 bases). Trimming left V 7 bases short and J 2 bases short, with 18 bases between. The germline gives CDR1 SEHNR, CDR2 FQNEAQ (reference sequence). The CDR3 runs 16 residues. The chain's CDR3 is CASTERGREGNQPQHF. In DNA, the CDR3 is TGTGCCAGCACCGAGCGTGGCAGGGAGGGCAATCAGCCCCAGCATTTT. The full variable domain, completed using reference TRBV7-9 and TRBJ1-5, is DTGVSQNPRHKITKRGQNVTFRCDPISEHNRLYWYRQTLGQGPEFLTYFQNEAQLEKSRLLSDRFSAERPKGSFSTLEIQRTEQGDSAMYLCASTERGREGNQPQHFGDGTRLSIL.

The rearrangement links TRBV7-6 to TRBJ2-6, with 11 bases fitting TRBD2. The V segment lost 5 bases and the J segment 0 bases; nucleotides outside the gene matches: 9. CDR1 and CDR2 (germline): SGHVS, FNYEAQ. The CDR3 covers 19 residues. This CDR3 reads CASSPLAGESVSGANVLTF. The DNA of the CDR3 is TGTGCCAGCAGCCCACTAGCGGGAGAGTCCGTCTCTGGGGCCAACGTCCTGACTTTC.

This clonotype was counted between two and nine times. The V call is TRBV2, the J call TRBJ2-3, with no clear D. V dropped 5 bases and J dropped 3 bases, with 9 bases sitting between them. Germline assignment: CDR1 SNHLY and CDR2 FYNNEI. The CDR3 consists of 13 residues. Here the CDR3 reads CASSFRQTDTQYF. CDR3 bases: TGTGCCAGCAGTTTTAGGCAGACAGATACGCAGTATTTT.

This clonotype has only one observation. This CDR3 reads CASSILGPDNEQFF. In DNA, the CDR3 is TGTGCCAGCAGCATACTGGGACCGGACAATGAGCAGTTCTTC. The genes are TRBV7-9 and TRBJ2-1, with D perhaps given as TRBD1 or TRBD2 (5 bases each). The CDR3 loop spans 14 amino acids. CDR1 and CDR2 (germline): SEHNR, FQNEAQ (reference sequence). The germline V and J ends were trimmed by 5 bases and 5 bases, with 13 bases remaining between them.

The CDR3 is CASSAARRNSPLHF. For the CDR3, the DNA is TGTGCCAGCAGTGCGGCGAGGCGGAATTCACCCCTCCACTTT. This chain links TRBV2 with TRBJ1-6; D unresolved. The CDR3 spans 14 residues. Germline CDR1 and CDR2: SNHLY and FYNNEI. V was trimmed by 4 bases and J by 7 bases, leaving 11 bases between them.

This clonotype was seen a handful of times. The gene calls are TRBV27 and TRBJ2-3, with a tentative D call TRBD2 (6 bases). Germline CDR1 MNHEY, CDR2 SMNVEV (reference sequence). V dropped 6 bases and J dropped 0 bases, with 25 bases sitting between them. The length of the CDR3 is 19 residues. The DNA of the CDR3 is TGTGCCAGCAGCCCGTTACATACGGCGACGGGACTCAGCACAGATACGCAGTATTTT. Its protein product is CASSPLHTATGLSTDTQYF.

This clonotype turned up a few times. CDR3 DNA: TGCAGCCCGCGGAGGGGCGATGAGCAGTTCTTC. Translated: CSPRRGDEQFF. This chain links TRBV29-1 with TRBJ2-1, with TRBD2 as a possible D gene (6 bases). The germline V gene encodes CDR1 SQVTM and CDR2 ANQGSEA. The length of the CDR3 is 11 residues. V lost 8 bases to trimming and J lost 8 bases, with 13 bases between them.

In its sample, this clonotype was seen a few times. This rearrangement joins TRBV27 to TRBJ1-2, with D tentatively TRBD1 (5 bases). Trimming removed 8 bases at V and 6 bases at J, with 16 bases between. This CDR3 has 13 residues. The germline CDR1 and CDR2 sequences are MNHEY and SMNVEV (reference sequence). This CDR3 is CASGLNGGDGYTF. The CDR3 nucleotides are TGTGCCAGCGGTCTCAATGGGGGAGATGGCTACACCTTC.

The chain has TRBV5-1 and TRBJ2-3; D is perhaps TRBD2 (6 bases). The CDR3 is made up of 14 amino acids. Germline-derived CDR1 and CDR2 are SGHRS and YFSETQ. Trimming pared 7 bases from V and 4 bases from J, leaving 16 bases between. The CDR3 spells CASVLGGGSDTQYF. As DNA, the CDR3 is TGCGCCAGCGTCCTAGGAGGAGGGTCAGATACGCAGTATTTT.